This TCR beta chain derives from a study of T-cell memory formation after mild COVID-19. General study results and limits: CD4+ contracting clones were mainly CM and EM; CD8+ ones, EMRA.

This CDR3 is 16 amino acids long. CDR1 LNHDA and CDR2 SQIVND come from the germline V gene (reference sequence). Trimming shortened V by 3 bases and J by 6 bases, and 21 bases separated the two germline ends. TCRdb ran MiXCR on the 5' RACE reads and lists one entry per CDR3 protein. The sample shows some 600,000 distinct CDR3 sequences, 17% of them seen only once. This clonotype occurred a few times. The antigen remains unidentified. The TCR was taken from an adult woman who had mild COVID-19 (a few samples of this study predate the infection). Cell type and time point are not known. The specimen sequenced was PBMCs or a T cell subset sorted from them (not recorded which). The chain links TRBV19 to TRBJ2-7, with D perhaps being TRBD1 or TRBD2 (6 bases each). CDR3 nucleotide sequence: TGTGCCAGTAGTATGGGTGGGGGGCGCTCCGGGGGCGAGCAGTACTTC. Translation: CASSMGGGRSGGEQYF.